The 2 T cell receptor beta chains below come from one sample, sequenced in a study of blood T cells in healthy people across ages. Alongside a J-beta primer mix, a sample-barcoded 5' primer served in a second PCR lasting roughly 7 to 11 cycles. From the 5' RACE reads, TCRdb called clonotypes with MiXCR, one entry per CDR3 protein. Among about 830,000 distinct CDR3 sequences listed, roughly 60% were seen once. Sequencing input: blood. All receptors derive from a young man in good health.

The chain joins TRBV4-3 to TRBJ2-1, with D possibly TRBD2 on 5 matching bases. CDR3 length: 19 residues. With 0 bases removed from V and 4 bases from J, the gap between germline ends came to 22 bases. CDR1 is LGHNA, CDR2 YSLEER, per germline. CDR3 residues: CASSQDPPESQGRYNEQFF. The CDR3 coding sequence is TGCGCCAGCAGCCAAGATCCTCCTGAGAGCCAAGGGAGATACAATGAGCAGTTCTTC.

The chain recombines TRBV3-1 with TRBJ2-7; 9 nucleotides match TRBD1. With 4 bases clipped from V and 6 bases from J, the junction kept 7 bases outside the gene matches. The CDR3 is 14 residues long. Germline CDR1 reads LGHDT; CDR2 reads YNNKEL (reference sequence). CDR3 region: CASSLPGQGSEQYF. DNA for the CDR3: TGTGCCAGCAGCCTACCGGGACAGGGTTCCGAGCAGTACTTC.